The rows below give T cell receptor beta chains drawn from one sample of a study of shared clonotypes between healthy human individuals. The data were produced by immunoSEQ multiplex PCR, yet TCRdb's version contains in-frame clones alone and is incomplete. The data show 2,100,000 or so clones, with approximately 94% seen just once and around 0.13% held by the top ten. The sample taken for sequencing was naive CD4+ T cells sorted from blood. These TCRs come from a man aged 18 to 35 in good health. Both conserved end residues are part of each CDR3. Rows may omit the clone size; those that give it use once, few, many or a size class.

j_call	v_call	clone_size	cdr3_aa
TRBJ1-4	TRBV7-9	-	CASSFTTGGTEKLFF
TRBJ2-1	TRBV6-5	-	CASSPGTGDRNEQFF
TRBJ1-5	TRBV28	-	CASYKGGLGNQPQHF
TRBJ1-3	TRBV6-7	-	CASSTGLEKFDYSGNTIYF
TRBJ1-4	TRBV9	once	CASSATGLGEKLFF
TRBJ1-1	TRBV5-6	-	CASSLAGRARNTEAFF
TRBJ2-7	TRBV5-1	-	CASSHNPSYEQYF
TRBJ2-1	TRBV7-6	-	CASSSIPADEQFF
TRBJ1-1	TRBV29-1	few	CSVENAGINTEAFF
TRBJ2-5	TRBV18	-	CASSSGIIQETQYF
TRBJ1-2	TRBV18	-	CASSPPIQAVYGYTF
TRBJ2-3	TRBV7-3	-	CASSLMGSGGSDTQYF
TRBJ1-6	TRBV9	-	CASSAGQGLGSPLHF
TRBJ2-3	TRBV25-1	-	CASSELEWGMSTDTQYF
TRBJ2-1	TRBV5-8	-	CASSGGSFGTLYNEQFF
TRBJ1-5	TRBV6-7	-	CASSYSQVGPIFPAFNQPQHF
TRBJ2-5	TRBV11-3	-	CASSSGGQETQYF
TRBJ1-1	TRBV6-6	-	CASSYSDRAGTEAFF
TRBJ1-2	TRBV7-3	-	CASSPNGGGGYGYTF
TRBJ2-1	TRBV6-5	-	CASSSPTRNEQFF
TRBJ1-3	TRBV28	-	CASSGDKTGNTIYF
TRBJ2-7	TRBV5-6	-	CASSLVFEQYF
TRBJ2-7	TRBV28	-	CASSFGRLSPPYEQYF
TRBJ2-2	TRBV10-2	-	CACSGEGYTGELFF
TRBJ2-7	TRBV2	-	CASSESGGQYF
TRBJ1-4	TRBV6-6	-	CASSGYQGPSYLFF
TRBJ2-7	TRBV7-9	-	CASSGGLAGYDEQYF
TRBJ1-2	TRBV10-1	-	CASNDRGLRGYTF
TRBJ2-5	TRBV6-1	-	CASRMTGGETQYF
TRBJ1-1	TRBV18	-	CASSSYRGGTEAFF